This T cell receptor (beta chain) emerged from a study of T cells after yellow fever vaccination (dated by TCRdb to between 2018 and 2021). General notes on the study: Libraries from fractions with low cell numbers were prepared with the SMART-Seq v4 Ultra Low Input RNA kit. Bulk TCR alpha and beta repertoires were sequenced longitudinally to track T-cell clones before and after primary and booster YFV17D yellow fever vaccination. The cohort comprised two healthy male donors, one aged 18 to 29 and one aged 30 to 40 years. Blood was drawn at multiple timepoints before and after primary and secondary immunization, with bulk PBMC replicates and cell subsets isolated.

V ends up 4 bases short and J 9 bases short, with an unmatched junction base count of 18. As encoded in the germline V gene, CDR1 is LGHNA while CDR2 is YNFKEQ. CDR3 length: 19 amino acids, cysteine to phenylalanine. The sequence is cut down to CDR3 DNA, 57 bases in frame from base 1. Paper-wide results and their limitations: A small fraction of clonotypes showed up in both the CD4 and CD8 compartments, probably as a result of convergent recombination. After the booster, most clones that had expanded after primary vaccination were detected again (roughly 95% of CD4 and around nine tenths of CD8), suggesting broad maintenance of memory. Because only a couple of donors were included in the study, the extent to which the findings can be generalized is limited. The secondary T-cell response was found to be weaker but faster than the primary response, with a peak reached on day 5 rather than on day 15. Because abundant contaminating clonotypes from the bulk population could be contained in FACS-sorted repertoires, computational filtering was required.

The treatment or condition label, read with the paper, signifies: live attenuated yellow fever vaccine strain. At each blood-draw timepoint, two biological replicates of bulk PBMCs were collected. A standard Ficoll-Paque protocol was used to isolate PBMCs from peripheral blood. RNA was extracted with TriZol from bulk PBMCs, CD4 and CD8 fractions, and dextramer-positive and dextramer-negative fractions. The sample holds a few counts of this clonotype. No cognate antigen has been identified for it. Base qualities are missing; no much larger clone stands one base away. TCR cDNA was synthesized by 5'RACE template switching, through which a universal primer site and unique molecular identifiers were introduced. cDNA synthesis was primed from both the TCR alpha and TCR beta constant segments. Library amplification involved two PCR steps, and the second step added sample barcodes and sequencing adapters. Sequencing of the libraries was done on either Illumina HiSeq 2500 (2x100 bp) or NovaSeq (2x150 bp). The authors processed their data as follows. Demultiplexing of reads and collapsing into UMI consensus sequences were performed with MIGEC, and V(D)J alignment was carried out with MiXCR. Vaccine-responding clonotypes were defined with edgeR using replicate PBMC samples, requiring FDR below 0.01 and a log2 fold change above 5 up to day 15. CD4 or CD8 identity was assigned to each bulk clonotype according to whether the clonotype was present at higher abundance in the sequenced CD4 repertoire or the sequenced CD8 repertoire. Clones were called with MiXCR by TCRdb after fastp trimmed the public reads at Q25, and only in-frame beta chains were retained. Rows with a matching CDR3 protein are joined into one entry that keeps the most common DNA and genes. The V and J calls and clone size are TCRdb's, not the authors'. For this sample the table gives around 610,000 distinct CDR3 sequences, of which 13% were detected only once. The ten largest clones take up about 14% of the sample.

The TCR was taken from a man younger than 40 who received the YFV17D yellow fever vaccine. The sequenced sample was PBMCs, obtained on the day of the yellow fever booster vaccination. Recombination joined TRBV4-2 with TRBJ2-1, with 13 junctional bases fitting TRBD2. The nucleotide sequence reads TGTGCCAGCAGCCCCCGGGGACTAGCGGGAAGTTCAAGGTCGGGTGAGCAGTTCTTC. Translated, this is CASSPRGLAGSSRSGEQFF.